The T cell receptor beta chain described here comes from a study of shared clonotypes between healthy human individuals. Naivety among CD8 cells was defined by CD45RO negativity and positive CCR7 selection, thereby excluding terminally differentiated effector memory CD45RA+ cells. Data came from immunoSEQ multiplex PCR; TCRdb stores just in-frame clones and leaves some out. The sample holds a few million clones, approximately 92% seen once. The length of the CDR3 is 16 residues. Germline lookup yields CDR1 SGDLS and CDR2 YYNGEE. V was clipped by 3 bases and J by 0 bases; unmatched bases: 2. This clonotype was obtained from a man aged 18 to 35 in good health. Some clones in this sample may be carry-over from other donors' samples. The chain has TRBV9 and TRBJ2-2; 10 nucleotides match TRBD1. The specimen was naive CD8+ T cells from PBMCs. The CDR3 region has the DNA TGTGCCAGCAGCGAGACAGGGGGCGCGAACACCGGGGAGCTGTTTTTT. This gives the protein CASSETGGANTGELFF.